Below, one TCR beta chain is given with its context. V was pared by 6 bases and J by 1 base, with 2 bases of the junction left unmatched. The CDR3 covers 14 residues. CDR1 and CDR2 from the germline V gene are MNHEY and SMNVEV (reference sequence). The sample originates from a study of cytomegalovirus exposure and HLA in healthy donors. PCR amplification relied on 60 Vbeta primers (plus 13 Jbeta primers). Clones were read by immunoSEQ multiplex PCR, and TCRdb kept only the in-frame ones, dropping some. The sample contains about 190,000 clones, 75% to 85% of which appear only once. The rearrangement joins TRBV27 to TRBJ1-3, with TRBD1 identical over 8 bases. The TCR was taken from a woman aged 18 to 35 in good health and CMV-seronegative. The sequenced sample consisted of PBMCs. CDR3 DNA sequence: TGTGCCAGCAGACGGACAGGGTCTGGAAACACCATATATTTT. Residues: CASRRTGSGNTIYF.